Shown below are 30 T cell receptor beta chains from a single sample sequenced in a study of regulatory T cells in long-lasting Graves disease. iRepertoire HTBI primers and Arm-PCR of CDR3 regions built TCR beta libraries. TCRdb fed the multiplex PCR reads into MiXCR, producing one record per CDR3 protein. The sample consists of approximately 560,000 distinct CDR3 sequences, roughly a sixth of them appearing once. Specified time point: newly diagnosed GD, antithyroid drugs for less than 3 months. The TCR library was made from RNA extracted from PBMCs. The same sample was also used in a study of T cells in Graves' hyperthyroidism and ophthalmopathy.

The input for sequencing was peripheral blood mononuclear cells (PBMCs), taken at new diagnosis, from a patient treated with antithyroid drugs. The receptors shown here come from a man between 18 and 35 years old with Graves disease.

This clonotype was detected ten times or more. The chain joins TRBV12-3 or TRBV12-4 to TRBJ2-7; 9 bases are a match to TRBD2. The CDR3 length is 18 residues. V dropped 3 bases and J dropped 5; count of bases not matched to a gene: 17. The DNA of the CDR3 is TGTGCCAGCAGTTTGGTCGGTCCTTATCGCGGGAGGGGGGACGAGCAGTACTTC. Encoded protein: CASSLVGPYRGRGDEQYF.

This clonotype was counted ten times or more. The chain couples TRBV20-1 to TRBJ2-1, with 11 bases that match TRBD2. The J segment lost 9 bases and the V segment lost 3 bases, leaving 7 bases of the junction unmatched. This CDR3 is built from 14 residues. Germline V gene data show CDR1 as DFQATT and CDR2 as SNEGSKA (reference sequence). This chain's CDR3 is CSASSGREVSEQFF. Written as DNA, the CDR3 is TGCAGTGCTAGTAGCGGGAGGGAAGTCAGTGAGCAGTTCTTC.

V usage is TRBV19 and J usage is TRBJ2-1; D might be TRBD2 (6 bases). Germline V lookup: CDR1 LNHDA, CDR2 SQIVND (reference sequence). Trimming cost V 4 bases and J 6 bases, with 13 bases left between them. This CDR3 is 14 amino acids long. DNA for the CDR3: TGTGCCAGTAGTACACCGGAGGGACGCAATGAGCAGTTCTTC. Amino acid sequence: CASSTPEGRNEQFF.

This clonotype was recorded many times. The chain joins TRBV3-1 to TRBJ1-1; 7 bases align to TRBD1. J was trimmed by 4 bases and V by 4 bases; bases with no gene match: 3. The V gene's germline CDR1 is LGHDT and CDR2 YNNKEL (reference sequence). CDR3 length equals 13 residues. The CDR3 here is CASSRDRVTEAFF. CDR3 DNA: TGTGCCAGCAGCCGCGACAGGGTCACTGAAGCTTTCTTT.

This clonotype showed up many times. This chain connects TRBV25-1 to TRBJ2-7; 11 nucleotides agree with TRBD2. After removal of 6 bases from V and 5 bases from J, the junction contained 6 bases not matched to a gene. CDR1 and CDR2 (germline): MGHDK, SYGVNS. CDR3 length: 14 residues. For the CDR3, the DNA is TGTGCCAGCAGGCCGACTAGCGGGAATCACGAGCAGTACTTC. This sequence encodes CASRPTSGNHEQYF.

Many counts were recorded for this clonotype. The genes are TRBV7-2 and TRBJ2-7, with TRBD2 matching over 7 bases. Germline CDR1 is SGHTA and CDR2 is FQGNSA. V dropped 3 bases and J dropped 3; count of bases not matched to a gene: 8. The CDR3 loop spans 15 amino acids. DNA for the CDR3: TGTGCCAGCAGCTTCGGACTAGACCCAAACTACGAGCAGTACTTC. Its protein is CASSFGLDPNYEQYF.

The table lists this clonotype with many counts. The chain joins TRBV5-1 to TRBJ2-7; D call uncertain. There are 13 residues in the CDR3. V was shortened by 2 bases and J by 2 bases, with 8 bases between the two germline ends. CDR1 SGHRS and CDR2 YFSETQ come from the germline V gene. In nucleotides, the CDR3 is TGCGCCAGCAGCTTCACAATGACCTACGAGCAGTACTTC. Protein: CASSFTMTYEQYF.

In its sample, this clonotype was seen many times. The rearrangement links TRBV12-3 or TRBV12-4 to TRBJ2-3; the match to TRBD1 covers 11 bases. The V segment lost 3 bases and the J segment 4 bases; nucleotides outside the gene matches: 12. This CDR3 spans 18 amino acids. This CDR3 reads CASSFRGTGGLGADTQYF. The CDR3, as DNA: TGTGCCAGCAGTTTCCGAGGGACAGGGGGTCTAGGCGCAGATACGCAGTATTTT.

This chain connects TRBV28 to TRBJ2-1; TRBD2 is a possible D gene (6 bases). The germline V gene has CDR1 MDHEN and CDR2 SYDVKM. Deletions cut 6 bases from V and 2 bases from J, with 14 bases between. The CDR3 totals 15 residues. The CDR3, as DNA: TGTGCCAGCAGCTTCGGGGACTGGACCTACAATGAGCAGTTCTTC. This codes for CASSFGDWTYNEQFF.

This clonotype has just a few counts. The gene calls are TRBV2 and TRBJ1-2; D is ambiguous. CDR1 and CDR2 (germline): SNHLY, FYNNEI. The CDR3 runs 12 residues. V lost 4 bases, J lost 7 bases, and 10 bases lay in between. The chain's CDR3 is CASSAGETGYTF. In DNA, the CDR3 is TGTGCCAGCAGTGCCGGGGAGACTGGCTACACCTTC.

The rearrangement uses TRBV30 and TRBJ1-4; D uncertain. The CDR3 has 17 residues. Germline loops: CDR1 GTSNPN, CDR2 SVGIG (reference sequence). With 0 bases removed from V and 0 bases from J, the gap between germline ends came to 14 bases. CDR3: CAWSVLGSHATNEKLFF. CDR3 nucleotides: TGTGCCTGGAGTGTACTCGGGAGCCACGCAACTAATGAAAAACTGTTTTTT.

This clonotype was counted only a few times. The CDR3 DNA is TGTGCCAGCTACCCTGGAGGGAGGAGGACCGGGGAGCTGTTTTTT. Amino acid sequence: CASYPGGRRTGELFF. The rearrangement uses TRBV7-2 and TRBJ2-2, with D maybe TRBD2 (6 bases). Trimming removed 8 bases from V and 5 bases from J, with 18 bases in between. CDR3 length: 15 amino acids. In germline, CDR1 is SGHTA, CDR2 FQGNSA.

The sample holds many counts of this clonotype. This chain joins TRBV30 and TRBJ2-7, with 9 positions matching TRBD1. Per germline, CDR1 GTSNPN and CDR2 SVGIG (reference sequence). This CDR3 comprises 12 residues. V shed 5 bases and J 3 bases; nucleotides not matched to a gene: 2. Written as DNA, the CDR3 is TGTGCCTGGGAGACAGGGGGCTACGAGCAGTACTTC. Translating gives CAWETGGYEQYF.

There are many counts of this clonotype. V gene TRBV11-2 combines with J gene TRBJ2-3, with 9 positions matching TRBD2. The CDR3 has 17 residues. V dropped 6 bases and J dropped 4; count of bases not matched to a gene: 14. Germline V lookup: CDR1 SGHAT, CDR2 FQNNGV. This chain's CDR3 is CASRRFSGSTSSDTQYF. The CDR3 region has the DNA TGTGCCAGCAGACGGTTTAGCGGGAGCACCTCCTCAGATACGCAGTATTTT.

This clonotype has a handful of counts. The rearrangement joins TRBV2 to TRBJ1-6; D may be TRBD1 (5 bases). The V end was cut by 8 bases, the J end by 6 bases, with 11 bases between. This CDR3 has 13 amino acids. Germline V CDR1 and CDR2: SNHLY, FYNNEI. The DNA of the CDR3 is TGTGCCAGCTTCCGGGACTCTAATTCACCCCTCCACTTT. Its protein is CASFRDSNSPLHF.

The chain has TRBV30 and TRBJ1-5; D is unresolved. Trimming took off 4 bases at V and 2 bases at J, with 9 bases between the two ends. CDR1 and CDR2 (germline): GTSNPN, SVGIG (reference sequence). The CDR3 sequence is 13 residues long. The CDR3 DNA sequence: TGTGCCTGGAATCACTTAGGCAATCAGCCCCAGCATTTT. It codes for CAWNHLGNQPQHF.

CDR3 region: CASSQEWGRRVTQYF. Here the CDR3 DNA reads TGTGCCAGCAGCCAAGAATGGGGGAGAAGGGTTACGCAGTATTTT. V and J are TRBV3-1 and TRBJ2-3; D might be TRBD1 or TRBD2, each matching 5 bases. This CDR3 contains 15 residues. Per germline, CDR1 LGHDT and CDR2 YNNKEL (reference sequence). Deletions cut 0 bases from V and 8 bases from J, with 15 bases between.

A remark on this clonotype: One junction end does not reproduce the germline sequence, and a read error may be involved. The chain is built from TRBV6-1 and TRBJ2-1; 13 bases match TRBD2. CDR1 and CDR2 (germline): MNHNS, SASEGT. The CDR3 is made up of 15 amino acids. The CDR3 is CASSETTRTSGGALF. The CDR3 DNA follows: TGTGCCAGCAGTGAAACTACTAGGACTAGCGGGGGAGCCCTCTTC.

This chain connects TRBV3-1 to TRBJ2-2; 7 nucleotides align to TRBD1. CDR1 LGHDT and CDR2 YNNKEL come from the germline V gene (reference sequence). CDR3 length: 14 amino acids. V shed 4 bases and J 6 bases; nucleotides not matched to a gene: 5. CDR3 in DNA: TGTGCCAGCAGCCTTCGACAGGGCGCCGGGGAGCTGTTTTTT. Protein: CASSLRQGAGELFF.

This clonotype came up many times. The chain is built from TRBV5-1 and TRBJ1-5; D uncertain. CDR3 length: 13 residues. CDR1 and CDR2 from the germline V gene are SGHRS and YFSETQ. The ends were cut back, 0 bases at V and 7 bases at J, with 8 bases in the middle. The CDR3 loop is CASSLEGAQPQHF. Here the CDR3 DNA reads TGCGCCAGCAGCTTGGAGGGTGCCCAGCCCCAGCATTTT.

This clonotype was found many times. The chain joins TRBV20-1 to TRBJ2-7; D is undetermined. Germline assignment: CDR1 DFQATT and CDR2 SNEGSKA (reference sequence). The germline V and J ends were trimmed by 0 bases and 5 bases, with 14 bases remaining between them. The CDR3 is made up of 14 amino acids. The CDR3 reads CSARDQGRYHEQYF. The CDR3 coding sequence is TGCAGTGCTAGAGATCAAGGACGTTATCACGAGCAGTACTTC.

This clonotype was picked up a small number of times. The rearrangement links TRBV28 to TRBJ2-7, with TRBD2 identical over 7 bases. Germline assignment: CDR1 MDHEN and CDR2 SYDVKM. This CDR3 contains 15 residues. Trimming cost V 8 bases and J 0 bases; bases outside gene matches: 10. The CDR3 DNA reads TGTGCCAGCGAAATAGCGGGTCGGCACTCCTACGAGCAGTACTTC. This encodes CASEIAGRHSYEQYF. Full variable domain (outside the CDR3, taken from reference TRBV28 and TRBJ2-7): DVKVTQSSRYLVKRTGEKVFLECVQDMDHENMFWYRQDPGLGLRLIYFSYDVKMKEKGDIPEGYSVSREKKERFSLILESASTNQTSMYLCASEIAGRHSYEQYFGPGTRLTVT.

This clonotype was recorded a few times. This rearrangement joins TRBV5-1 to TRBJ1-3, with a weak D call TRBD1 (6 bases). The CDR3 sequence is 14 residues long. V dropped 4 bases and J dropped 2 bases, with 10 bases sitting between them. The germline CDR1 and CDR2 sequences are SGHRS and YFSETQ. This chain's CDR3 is CASSPNRAGNTIYF. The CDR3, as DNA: TGCGCCAGCAGCCCAAACAGGGCTGGAAACACCATATATTTT.

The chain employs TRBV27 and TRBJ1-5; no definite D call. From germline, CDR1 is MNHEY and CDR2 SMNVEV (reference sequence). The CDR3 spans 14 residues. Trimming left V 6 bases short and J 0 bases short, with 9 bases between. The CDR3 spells CASSRRNSNQPQHF. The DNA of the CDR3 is TGTGCCAGCAGCCGGCGTAATAGCAATCAGCCCCAGCATTTT.

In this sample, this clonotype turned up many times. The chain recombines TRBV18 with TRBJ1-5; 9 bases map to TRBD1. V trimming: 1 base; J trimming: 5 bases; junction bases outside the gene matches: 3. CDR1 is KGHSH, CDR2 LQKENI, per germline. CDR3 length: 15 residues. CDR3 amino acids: CASSPRDRGDQPQHF. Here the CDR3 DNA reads TGTGCCAGCTCACCACGAGACAGGGGGGATCAGCCCCAGCATTTT.

The CDR3 nucleotides are TGTGCCAGCAGCGTAGTGGGTGAGGGGTGGAACACTGAAGCTTTCTTT. Protein: CASSVVGEGWNTEAFF. This chain uses TRBV9 with TRBJ1-1, with D perhaps TRBD1 (5 bases). Trimming stripped 0 bases from V and 1 base from J, with 13 bases between. The CDR3 runs 16 residues. CDR1 SGDLS and CDR2 YYNGEE come from the germline V gene. Based on the CDR3 plus reference TRBV9 and TRBJ1-1, the full variable domain is DSGVTQTPKHLITATGQRVTLRCSPRSGDLSVYWYQQSLDQGLQFLIQYYNGEERAKGNILERFSAQQFPDLHSELNLSSLELGDSALYFCASSVVGEGWNTEAFFGQGTRLTVV.

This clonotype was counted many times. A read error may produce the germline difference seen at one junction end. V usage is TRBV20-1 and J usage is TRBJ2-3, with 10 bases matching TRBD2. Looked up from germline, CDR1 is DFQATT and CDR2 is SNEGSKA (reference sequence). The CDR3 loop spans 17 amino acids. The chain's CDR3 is CSANPLTSGTSTDTQYF. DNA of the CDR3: TGCAGCGCTAACCCTTTAACTAGCGGGACTAGCACAGATACGCAGTATTTT.

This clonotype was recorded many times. The CDR3 sequence: CASSRTGYSGANVLTF. The DNA of the CDR3 is TGTGCCAGCAGTCGGACAGGGTACTCTGGGGCCAACGTCCTGACTTTC. The chain couples TRBV2 to TRBJ2-6; 8 bases agree with TRBD1. Per the germline V gene, CDR1 is SNHLY and CDR2 is FYNNEI. The CDR3 totals 16 residues. The V segment lost 5 bases and the J segment 0 bases; nucleotides outside the gene matches: 3.

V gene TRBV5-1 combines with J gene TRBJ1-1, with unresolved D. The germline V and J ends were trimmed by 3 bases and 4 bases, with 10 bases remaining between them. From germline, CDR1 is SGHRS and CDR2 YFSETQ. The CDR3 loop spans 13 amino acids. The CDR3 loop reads CASSSGRATEAFF. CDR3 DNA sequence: TGCGCCAGCAGCTCGGGCCGGGCCACTGAAGCTTTCTTT. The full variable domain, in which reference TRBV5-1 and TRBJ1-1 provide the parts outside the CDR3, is KAGVTQTPRYLIKTRGQQVTLSCSPISGHRSVSWYQQTPGQGLQFLFEYFSETQRNKGNFPGRFSGRQFSNSRSEMNVSTLELGDSALYLCASSSGRATEAFFGQGTRLTVV.

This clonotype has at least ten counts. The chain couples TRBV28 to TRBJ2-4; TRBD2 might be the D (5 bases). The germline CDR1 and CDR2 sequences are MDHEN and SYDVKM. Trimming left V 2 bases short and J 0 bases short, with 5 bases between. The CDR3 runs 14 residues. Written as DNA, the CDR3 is TGTGCCAGCAGTTTAGGACTAGCCAAAAACATTCAGTACTTC. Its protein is CASSLGLAKNIQYF.